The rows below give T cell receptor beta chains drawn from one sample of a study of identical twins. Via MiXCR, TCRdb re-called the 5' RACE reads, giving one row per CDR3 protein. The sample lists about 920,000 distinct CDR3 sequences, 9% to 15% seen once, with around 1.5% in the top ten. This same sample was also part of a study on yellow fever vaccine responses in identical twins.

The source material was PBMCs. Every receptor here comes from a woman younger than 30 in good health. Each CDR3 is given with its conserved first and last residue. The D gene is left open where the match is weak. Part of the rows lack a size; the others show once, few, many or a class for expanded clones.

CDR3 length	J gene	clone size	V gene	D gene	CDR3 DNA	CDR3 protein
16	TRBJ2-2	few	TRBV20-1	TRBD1	TGCAGTGCTAGACGAGGGACAGGGCACCTCGGCGGGGAGCTGTTTTTT	CSARRGTGHLGGELFF
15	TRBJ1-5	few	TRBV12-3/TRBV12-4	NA	TGTGCCAGCAGACCAGCGGGGTTCGGCAATCAGCCCCAGCATTTT	CASRPAGFGNQPQHF
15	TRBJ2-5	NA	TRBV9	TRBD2	TGTGCCAGCAGCATGTCCGGGGGGATACAAGAGACCCAGTACTTC	CASSMSGGIQETQYF
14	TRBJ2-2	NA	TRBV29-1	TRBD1	TGCAGCACCAGGACAGGGGGCAACACCGGGGAGCTGTTTTTT	CSTRTGGNTGELFF
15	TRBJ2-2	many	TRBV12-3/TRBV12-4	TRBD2	TGTGCCAGCAGTTGGAGCGGGGGAGGTACCGGGGAGCTGTTTTTT	CASSWSGGGTGELFF
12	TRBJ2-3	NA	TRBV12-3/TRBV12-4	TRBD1	TGTGCCAGCAGTTTGACAGGGAACCTCTCCCTTTTT	CASSLTGNLSLF
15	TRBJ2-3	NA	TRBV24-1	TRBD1	TGTGCCACCAGTGATTTCTGGACAGGGGTGGATACGCAGTATTTT	CATSDFWTGVDTQYF
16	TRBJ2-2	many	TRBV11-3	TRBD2	TGTGCCAGCAGCTTGCCTAGCGGGACGCTCACCGGGGAGCTGTTTTTT	CASSLPSGTLTGELFF
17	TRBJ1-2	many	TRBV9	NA	TGTGCCAGCAGCCTCATCCCCAGGGGATCAACTAACTATGGCTACACCTTC	CASSLIPRGSTNYGYTF
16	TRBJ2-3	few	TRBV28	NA	TGTGCCAGCAGTTTAAGGGCAGGGTCTAGGGCAGATACGCAGTATTTT	CASSLRAGSRADTQYF
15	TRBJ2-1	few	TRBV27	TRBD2	TGTGCCAGCAGTTTTTCCAGCGGGAGAAGTTGGGAGCAGTTCTTC	CASSFSSGRSWEQFF
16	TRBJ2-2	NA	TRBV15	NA	TGTGCCACCCGCCGCAGACGCCAGGCGGGTTCGGGGGAGCTGTTTTTT	CATRRRRQAGSGELFF
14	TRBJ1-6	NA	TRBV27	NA	TGTGCCAGCACCCGGGACATATATAATTCACCCCTCCACTTT	CASTRDIYNSPLHF
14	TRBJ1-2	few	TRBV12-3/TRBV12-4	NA	TGTGCCAGCGCCCCCCGGGGGGCTTTGAGTGGCTACACCTTC	CASAPRGALSGYTF
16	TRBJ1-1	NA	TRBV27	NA	TGTGCCAGCAGTTTATCGGCAGGGGCCTCGAACACTGAAGCTTTCTTT	CASSLSAGASNTEAFF
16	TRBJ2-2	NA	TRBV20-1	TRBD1	TGCAGTGCTTCAATCCTCAGGGGGCGGGGCACCGGGGAGCTGTTTTTT	CSASILRGRGTGELFF
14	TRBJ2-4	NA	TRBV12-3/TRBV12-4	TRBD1	TGTGCCAGCTCTCGGACGGGACAGAGAAACATTCAGTACTTC	CASSRTGQRNIQYF
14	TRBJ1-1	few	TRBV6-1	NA	TGTGCCAGCAGGGCACAGGGTCAGAACACTGAAGCTTTCTTT	CASRAQGQNTEAFF
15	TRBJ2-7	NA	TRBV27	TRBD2	TGTGCCAGCAGTTTAAGAGCGGGAGTTCCAAACGAGCAGTACTTC	CASSLRAGVPNEQYF
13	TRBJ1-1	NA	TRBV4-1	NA	TGCGCCAGCAGCCAGGCGGGATTCACTGAAGCTTTCTTT	CASSQAGFTEAFF
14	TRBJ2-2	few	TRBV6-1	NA	TGTGCCAGCAGTCGAACGGATATAAGTGGGGAGCTGTTTTTT	CASSRTDISGELFF
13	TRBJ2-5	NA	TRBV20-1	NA	TGCAGTGCCTCCCTCGCCCCCGTGGAGACCCAGTACTTC	CSASLAPVETQYF
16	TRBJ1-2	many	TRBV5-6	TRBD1	TGTGCCAGCAGCTTGTGGTGGAGACAGGGGACCTATGGCTACACCTTC	CASSLWWRQGTYGYTF
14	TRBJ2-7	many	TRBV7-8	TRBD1	TGTGCCAGCAGCATGACAGGGTTAGTCGACGAGCAGTACTTC	CASSMTGLVDEQYF
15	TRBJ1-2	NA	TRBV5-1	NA	TGCGCCAGCAGCTTATACAGTCCAGGCGAACGTGGCTACACCTTC	CASSLYSPGERGYTF
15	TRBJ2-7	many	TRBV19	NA	TGTGCCAGTAGTATGGTATTGGTCCGGGCCAGCGAGCAGTACTTC	CASSMVLVRASEQYF
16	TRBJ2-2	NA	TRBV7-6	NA	TGTGCCAGCAGCTTAGGGGCGGGTTCGGGCACCGGGGAGCTGTTTTTT	CASSLGAGSGTGELFF